The next 17 T cell receptor beta chains were all read from a single sample in a study of cytomegalovirus exposure and HLA in healthy donors. Libraries were prepared by immunoSEQ multiplex PCR; TCRdb keeps only in-frame clonotypes and omits some of them. The sample holds roughly 60,000 clones, just over 90% seen once. Sequenced: PBMCs. All receptors come from a young woman in good health and CMV-seronegative.

This clone was counted between two and nine times. The chain has TRBV4-1 and TRBJ1-5, with TRBD1 as a possible D gene (5 bases). Germline V gives CDR1 MGHRA, CDR2 YSYEKL. V dropped 4 bases and J dropped 6 bases, with 16 bases sitting between them. This CDR3 has 15 amino acids. The CDR3 nucleotides are TGCGCCAGCAGCCGGGCGGGGGGAGTAGCTCAGCCCCAGCATTTT. Protein product: CASSRAGGVAQPQHF.

This chain connects TRBV28 to TRBJ2-5; D may be TRBD2 (6 bases). Between the trimmed V and J ends, which lost 4 bases and 4 bases, there was a span of 10 bases. Germline CDR1 reads MDHEN; CDR2 reads SYDVKM. The CDR3 has 13 residues. The CDR3 loop reads CASSSSVGETQYF. The CDR3 nucleotides are TGTGCCAGCAGTTCTAGCGTTGGAGAGACCCAGTACTTC.

J is TRBJ1-6 and V is TRBV11-2; TRBD1 matches at 8 bases. The CDR3 totals 16 residues. V lost 0 bases, J lost 9 bases, and 7 bases stayed unmatched. Germline-derived CDR1 and CDR2 are SGHAT and FQNNGV. The CDR3 spells CASSLDLGQGTSPLHF. DNA for the CDR3: TGTGCCAGCAGCTTAGATCTAGGACAGGGTACTTCACCCCTCCACTTT.

The rearrangement uses TRBV19 and TRBJ2-7; TRBD1 aligns across 8 bases. The ends lost 11 bases at V and 4 bases at J; junction bases unmatched: 10. Germline-derived CDR1 and CDR2 are LNHDA and SQIVND (reference sequence). This CDR3 spans 13 amino acids. The CDR3 region has the DNA TGTGCCGTCCAGGGGCAGGGGGCTTACGAGCAGTACTTC. Protein: CAVQGQGAYEQYF.

The CDR3 protein is CSGGQPGNTIYF. CDR3 nucleotides: TGCAGCGGCGGACAGCCAGGAAACACCATATATTTT. V usage is TRBV29-1 and J usage is TRBJ1-3; D may be TRBD1 (6 bases). The CDR3 totals 12 residues. Germline-derived CDR1 and CDR2 are SQVTM and ANQGSEA. V lost 7 bases, J lost 4 bases, and 11 bases lay in between. Based on the CDR3 plus reference TRBV29-1 and TRBJ1-3, the full variable domain is SAVISQKPSRDICQRGTSLTIQCQVDSQVTMMFWYRQQPGQSLTLIATANQGSEATYESGFVIDKFPISRPNLTFSTLTVSNMSPEDSSIYLCSGGQPGNTIYFGEGSWLTVV.

This clone is a singleton in its sample. The chain recombines TRBV10-2 with TRBJ2-7; D is possibly TRBD2 (5 bases). Germline CDR1 is WSHSY and CDR2 is SAAADI. The V gene lost 2 bases and the J gene lost 7 bases, with 12 bases spanning the gap. The CDR3 runs 13 residues. This CDR3 is CASSEPPGKEQYF. CDR3 sequence (DNA): TGCGCCAGCAGTGAGCCGCCGGGGAAGGAGCAGTACTTC.

This rearrangement joins TRBV27 to TRBJ2-1, with 10 bases that match TRBD2. CDR1 MNHEY and CDR2 SMNVEV come from the germline V gene (reference sequence). The CDR3 has 17 residues. The V and J ends lost 4 bases and 0 bases, in that order; junction bases with no gene match: 6. CDR3 nucleotide sequence: TGTGCCAGCAGTTCTAGACTAGCGGGCCCCTCCTACAATGAGCAGTTCTTC. This gives the protein CASSSRLAGPSYNEQFF.

This clone was seen a handful of times. V and J are TRBV7-3 and TRBJ2-7, with TRBD1 matching 9 bases. V lost 3 bases, J lost 6 bases, and 9 bases stayed unmatched. Germline lookup yields CDR1 SGHTA and CDR2 FQGTGA. The CDR3 has 15 residues. CDR3 sequence reads: CASSLGTPGQGEQYF. Here the CDR3 DNA reads TGTGCCAGCAGCTTGGGAACTCCGGGACAGGGCGAGCAGTACTTC.

J is TRBJ1-2 and V is TRBV13, with D perhaps TRBD1 (6 bases). CDR1 and CDR2 from the germline V gene are PRHDT and FYEKMQ (reference sequence). V lost 5 bases and J lost 10, with 11 bases in between. CDR3 length equals 11 residues. The CDR3 here is CASSITGIYTF. CDR3 coding DNA: TGTGCCAGCAGCATTACAGGGATCTACACCTTC.

This rearrangement joins TRBV6-1 to TRBJ2-1, with 8 nucleotides matching TRBD2. The CDR3 extends over 16 amino acids. Trimming removed 6 bases from V and 8 bases from J; junction bases left unmatched: 15. From germline, CDR1 is MNHNS and CDR2 SASEGT. The CDR3 DNA sequence: TGTGCCAGCAGGGAACGCACGGGGGGGCGCTCATATGAGCAGTTCTTC. Protein product: CASRERTGGRSYEQFF.

The rearrangement links TRBV5-6 to TRBJ1-2, with D maybe TRBD1 (5 bases). Trimming left V 4 bases short and J 6 bases short, with 13 bases between. This CDR3 has 13 residues. The germline V gene encodes CDR1 SGHDT and CDR2 YYEEEE. CDR3 DNA: TGTGCCAGCAGCCTTCGACAGTCTCATGGCTACACCTTC. Translating gives CASSLRQSHGYTF.

The chain has TRBV11-3 and TRBJ2-7; tentatively, D is TRBD2 (5 bases). The CDR3 contains 15 residues. Germline V gene data show CDR1 as SGHNT and CDR2 as YENEEA. The V and J ends lost 1 base and 0 bases respectively, with 10 bases between them. CDR3 sequence: CASSLVGLTSYEQYF. The CDR3 nucleotides read TGTGCCAGCAGCTTAGTTGGACTGACCTCCTACGAGCAGTACTTC. The full variable domain, in which reference TRBV11-3 and TRBJ2-7 provide the parts outside the CDR3, is EAGVVQSPRYKIIEKKQPVAFWCNPISGHNTLYWYLQNLGQGPELLIRYENEEAVDDSQLPKDRFSAERLKGVDSTLKIQPAELGDSAVYLCASSLVGLTSYEQYFGPGTRLTVT.

V is TRBV11-3 and J is TRBJ2-5; 16 bases are a match to TRBD2. Germline assignment: CDR1 SGHNT and CDR2 YENEEA. Unmatched junction bases numbered 3, after V lost 3 bases and J lost 2 bases. The length of the CDR3 is 17 residues. CDR3 residues: CASSLGLAGGRQETQYF. CDR3 nucleotide sequence: TGTGCCAGCAGCTTGGGACTAGCGGGGGGGAGGCAAGAGACCCAGTACTTC.

This chain joins TRBV28 and TRBJ1-2; 8 bases agree with TRBD1. The V gene end was trimmed by 6 bases and the J gene end by 4 bases; junction bases not matched to a gene: 10. CDR3 size: 15 residues. Germline CDR1 reads MDHEN; CDR2 reads SYDVKM. The CDR3 sequence: CASSLGGQVSYGYTF. CDR3 nucleotides: TGTGCCAGCAGCCTGGGGGGACAGGTTAGCTATGGCTACACCTTC.

The V call is TRBV28, the J call TRBJ2-5; the match to TRBD2 covers 16 bases. Germline lookup yields CDR1 MDHEN and CDR2 SYDVKM. This CDR3 spans 17 amino acids. V dropped 5 bases and J dropped 4; count of bases not matched to a gene: 7. In DNA, the CDR3 is TGTGCCAGCAGTAACGGGACTAGCGGGAGGGCCTTAGAGACCCAGTACTTC. Amino acids: CASSNGTSGRALETQYF.

This CDR3 reads CASSDRGNAVSGYTF. Written as DNA, the CDR3 is TGTGCCAGCTCAGACAGGGGGAACGCTGTCTCCGGCTACACCTTC. V is TRBV18 and J is TRBJ1-2, with 9 bases matching TRBD1. Looked up from germline, CDR1 is KGHSH and CDR2 is LQKENI. The CDR3 extends over 15 amino acids. After removal of 5 bases from V and 8 bases from J, the junction contained 12 bases not matched to a gene.

J is TRBJ1-1 and V is TRBV5-5; 7 bases align to TRBD1. The CDR3 sequence is 16 residues long. V lost 2 bases and J lost 3; bases outside the gene matches: 10. Germline CDR1 is SGHKS and CDR2 is YYEKEE (reference sequence). CDR3 nucleotides: TGTGCCAGCAGCTTCCAAGGGGCAGGGGGATACACTGAAGCTTTCTTT. Its translation is CASSFQGAGGYTEAFF.